This T cell receptor beta chain was sequenced during a study of shared clonotypes between healthy human individuals. This clone was picked up one time. Its antigen is as yet unknown. From germline, CDR1 is MDHEN and CDR2 SYDVKM. V lost 7 bases to trimming and J lost 4 bases; unmatched junction nucleotides: 14. The CDR3 covers 17 residues. Study-wide points: Measured sharing among donors was expected to vary with sequencing depth. The four-donor shared clonotypes exceeded non-shared clonotypes in generation probability, with non-shared ones scoring lower.

It was 150 to 250 ng DNA, 33,000 or so T cell genomes, that sorted-subset replicate PCRs used. The repertoire was sequenced with immunoSEQ multiplex PCR; TCRdb's copy has only in-frame clones and lacks some. The sample has more than 2,000,000 clones, approximately 90% seen once. V gene TRBV28 combines with J gene TRBJ1-2, with 11 bases matching TRBD1. The specimen sequenced was naive CD4+ T cells sorted from blood. As for subset: CD45RA+ positively selected. This clonotype was obtained from a man aged 18 to 30 in good health. In DNA, the CDR3 is TGTGCCAGCACACTACCTTGGGGGACAGGGGGGAGCTATGGCTACACCTTC. This translates into CASTLPWGTGGSYGYTF.